These 5 T cell receptor beta chains were all obtained from the same sample, sequenced in a study of shared clonotypes between healthy human individuals. Sequencing used immunoSEQ multiplex PCR; TCRdb keeps in-frame clones, though not all of them. The table shows roughly 2,000,000 clones, with roughly 95% occurring only once. Naive CD8 cells comprised CD45RO-negative, CCR7-positively selected cells, excluding terminally differentiated effector memory CD45RA+ cells. Sample: naive CD8+ T cells from PBMCs. The origin of the receptors is a man younger than 35 in good health. Some clones in this sample may be carry-over from other donors' samples.

The genes are TRBV6-5 and TRBJ1-6; a weak D match, TRBD1 (5 bases). The ends were cut back, 2 bases at V and 10 bases at J, with 12 bases in the middle. Germline loops: CDR1 MNHEY, CDR2 SVGAGI. The CDR3 is 14 residues long. In DNA, the CDR3 is TGTGCCAGCAGTTACGCCGGGGACTACTCACCCCTCCACTTT. The encoded protein is CASSYAGDYSPLHF.

The chain joins TRBV6-5 to TRBJ2-2; 7 bases fit TRBD1. This CDR3 region has 16 residues. In germline, CDR1 is MNHEY, CDR2 SVGAGI. After removal of 0 bases from V and 3 bases from J, the junction contained 4 bases not matched to a gene. CDR3: CASSYSRTGDTGELFF. CDR3 bases: TGTGCCAGCAGTTACTCCCGTACAGGGGACACCGGGGAGCTGTTTTTT.

This chain links TRBV5-1 with TRBJ2-1, with 7 bases that match TRBD1. CDR3 length equals 14 residues. Per the germline V gene, CDR1 is SGHRS and CDR2 is YFSETQ. Trimming cost V 4 bases and J 3 bases; bases outside gene matches: 4. The CDR3 nucleotides are TGCGCCAGCAGCCCCCGGGACAGCTACAATGAGCAGTTCTTC. It yields the protein CASSPRDSYNEQFF. Variable domain in full (rest from reference TRBV5-1 and TRBJ2-1): KAGVTQTPRYLIKTRGQQVTLSCSPISGHRSVSWYQQTPGQGLQFLFEYFSETQRNKGNFPGRFSGRQFSNSRSEMNVSTLELGDSALYLCASSPRDSYNEQFFGPGTRLTVL.

The chain combines TRBV27 with TRBJ2-1; D gene unclear. The CDR3 loop spans 12 amino acids. Germline V CDR1 and CDR2: MNHEY, SMNVEV (reference sequence). The V end lost 5 bases, the J end lost 10 bases, and 12 bases lay between the germline ends. The CDR3, as DNA: TGTGCCAGCAGTGGCTACCAGGACGAGCAGTTCTTC. Translated: CASSGYQDEQFF.

A single count supports this clone. The chain employs TRBV10-2 and TRBJ2-5, with D uncertain. The J call could be wrong; TRBJ2-7 is a better fit for the DNA end. The CDR3 has 16 residues. CDR1 is WSHSY and CDR2 is SAAADI in the germline V gene. In DNA, the CDR3 is TGCGCCAGCAGTGAGTCGAATGTGGGGATCCGCTACGAGCAGTACTTC. Translation gives CASSESNVGIRYEQYF.